The 16 T cell receptor beta chains presented below share a single source sample, sequenced in a study of human T cells and chemical hapten exposure. MiXCR, applied by TCRdb to the 5' RACE reads, yields one record per CDR3 protein. There are about 140,000 distinct CDR3 sequences in the sample; 4.1% occur only once, and over 1.1% lies in the top ten. Whole blood, unfractionated, served as the material for total RNA extraction. Receptors were obtained from a female donor in good health.

At least ten counts were recorded for this clonotype. The gene calls are TRBV12-5 and TRBJ1-3, with D possibly matching TRBD1 (5 bases). V dropped 2 bases and J dropped 2 bases, with 10 bases sitting between them. The CDR3 consists of 15 residues. CDR1 LGHNT and CDR2 FRNRAP come from the germline V gene. The CDR3 DNA follows: TGTGCTAGTGGTTTGAAGGGGTTCGCTGGAAACACCATATATTTT. This sequence encodes CASGLKGFAGNTIYF.

This clonotype has ten or more counts. The genes are TRBV20-1 and TRBJ1-5; tentatively, D is TRBD1 (5 bases). From germline, CDR1 is DFQATT and CDR2 SNEGSKA (reference sequence). This CDR3 spans 16 amino acids. V shed 5 bases and J shed 3 bases, with 20 bases lying between them. CDR3 in amino acids: CSAVSLGRSFNQPQHF. CDR3 nucleotides: TGCAGTGCTGTTTCCCTGGGACGTTCGTTCAATCAGCCCCAGCATTTT.

Remarks on this clonotype: The conserved phenylalanine or tryptophan is not found at the CDR3 terminus, so this likely reflects a read error. The DNA is omitted, as the CDR3 cannot be located on it reliably, and the CDR3 follows TCRdb's listing. V and J are TRBV14 and TRBJ2-5; the table's D call of TRBD2 was not tested on the DNA. Germline V gene data show CDR1 as SGHDN and CDR2 as FVKESK. The CDR3 spans 20 residues, counting both ends. The CDR3 spells CASSQLLSSGGARVQETQDG.

This clonotype was detected many times. The J gene is TRBJ2-3, the V gene TRBV2; no clear D gene. Germline V CDR1 and CDR2: SNHLY, FYNNEI. V lost 4 bases and J 0 bases, leaving 8 bases between the germline ends. CDR3 length equals 14 residues. The CDR3 region has the DNA TGTGCCAGCAGTGTCCCCGACAGCACAGATACGCAGTATTTT. The encoded protein is CASSVPDSTDTQYF.

In its sample, this clonotype was seen many times. This chain's CDR3 is CASSPQEPTGNTIYF. The DNA of the CDR3 is TGTGCCAGCAGCCCCCAAGAGCCCACTGGAAACACCATATATTTT. The chain is built from TRBV4-2 and TRBJ1-3; no firm D call. The CDR3 runs 15 residues. Trimming left V 4 bases short and J 2 bases short, with 12 bases between. CDR1 LGHNA and CDR2 YNFKEQ come from the germline V gene.

This clonotype has a count of ten or more. The V and J genes are TRBV20-1 and TRBJ2-3, with TRBD1 matching 7 bases. Looked up from germline, CDR1 is DFQATT and CDR2 is SNEGSKA (reference sequence). The CDR3 sequence is 15 residues long. V shed 5 bases, J shed 3 bases, and the junction held 11 bases outside the gene matches. CDR3 DNA: TGCAGTGCTCGACAGGGATCCGTCGGTACAGATACGCAGTATTTT. Its translation: CSARQGSVGTDTQYF.

The V call is TRBV5-1, the J call TRBJ1-1; possibly TRBD1 for D (6 bases). The CDR3 spans 15 residues. Deletions cut 5 bases from V and 0 bases from J, with 14 bases between. Germline-derived CDR1 and CDR2 are SGHRS and YFSETQ. The CDR3: CASRTGRAMNTEAFF. The CDR3 coding sequence is TGCGCCAGCAGGACAGGCCGAGCGATGAACACTGAAGCTTTCTTT.

This clonotype was counted ten times or more. The chain recombines TRBV7-2 with TRBJ2-1; 8 bases fit TRBD1. With 5 bases clipped from V and 7 bases from J, the junction kept 16 bases outside the gene matches. CDR1 is SGHTA, CDR2 FQGNSA, per germline. The CDR3 covers 17 residues. CDR3 sequence: CASSRARAGTGINEQFF. CDR3 DNA: TGTGCCAGCAGCCGCGCCCGCGCAGGGACAGGAATAAATGAGCAGTTCTTC.

This clonotype was picked up many times. The rearrangement links TRBV6-2 or TRBV6-3 to TRBJ2-1, with D tentatively TRBD1 (5 bases). CDR3 length: 13 residues. Deletions cut 7 bases from V and 8 bases from J, with 15 bases between. Germline V CDR1 and CDR2: MNHEY, SVGEGT. The CDR3 reads CASKLSRVDEQFF. DNA of the CDR3: TGTGCCAGCAAACTGTCCAGGGTCGATGAGCAGTTCTTC.

This clonotype was recorded many times. The CDR3 loop is CASSYFHAGAHLNNEQFF. The CDR3 region has the DNA TGTGCCAGCAGTTACTTTCATGCGGGGGCGCATCTTAACAATGAGCAGTTCTTC. This rearrangement joins TRBV6-2 or TRBV6-3 to TRBJ2-1; D is perhaps TRBD2 (7 bases). Trimming cost V 1 base and J 5 bases, with 21 bases left between them. This CDR3 has 18 residues. The germline CDR1 and CDR2 sequences are MNHEY and SVGEGT.

In its sample, this clonotype was seen many times. This chain links TRBV20-1 with TRBJ1-1; the match to TRBD1 covers 8 bases. The length of the CDR3 is 15 residues. The V and J ends lost 6 bases and 0 bases, in that order; junction bases with no gene match: 9. Germline V gene data show CDR1 as DFQATT and CDR2 as SNEGSKA (reference sequence). For the CDR3, the DNA is TGCAGTGCCCCCTGGCAACAGGGGGTGAACACTGAAGCTTTCTTT. Residues: CSAPWQQGVNTEAFF.

This clonotype was detected many times. The chain links TRBV10-3 to TRBJ2-5; D gene unclear. V was cut by 2 bases and J by 0 bases, with 13 bases left in between. Germline CDR1 is ENHRY and CDR2 is SYGVKD. There are 16 residues in the CDR3. The DNA for the CDR3 is TGTGCCATCAGTGAGCCTAACTTTAACTACCAAGAGACCCAGTACTTC. Its translation: CAISEPNFNYQETQYF.

In this sample, this clonotype turned up many times. The J gene is TRBJ1-1, the V gene TRBV12-3 or TRBV12-4; D possibly corresponds to TRBD1 (5 bases). This CDR3 has 17 residues. The ends were cut back, 5 bases at V and 2 bases at J, with 21 bases in the middle. CDR3 protein: CASSLFRTGLRNTEAFF. The DNA for the CDR3 is TGTGCCAGCAGTCTCTTTAGGACGGGACTCAGAAACACTGAAGCTTTCTTT.

This clonotype came up many times. The rearrangement links TRBV13 to TRBJ2-1, with unresolved D. V shed 5 bases and J shed 2 bases, with 13 bases lying between them. The germline V gene encodes CDR1 PRHDT and CDR2 FYEKMQ (reference sequence). There are 15 residues in the CDR3. CDR3 in DNA: TGTGCCAGCAGCGATCCCGGTGCTACCTACAATGAGCAGTTCTTC. It codes for CASSDPGATYNEQFF.

This clonotype was counted many times. The V and J genes are TRBV29-1 and TRBJ2-7, with D perhaps TRBD1 (5 bases). The CDR3 runs to 15 residues. V gave up 1 base and J gave up 6 bases, with 19 bases separating them. Per the germline V gene, CDR1 is SQVTM and CDR2 is ANQGSEA. The CDR3 DNA follows: TGCAGCGTTGAAGGGGGCCTTGGTGGGGATCTCGAGCAGTACTTC. It is translated as CSVEGGLGGDLEQYF.

This clonotype showed up many times. The chain uses TRBV3-1 and TRBJ2-1; 8 bases are a match to TRBD2. With 4 bases clipped from V and 3 bases from J, the junction kept 2 bases outside the gene matches. The CDR3 consists of 14 residues. CDR1 LGHDT and CDR2 YNNKEL come from the germline V gene (reference sequence). For the CDR3, the DNA is TGTGCCAGCAGCCCGAGCGGGAGCTACAATGAGCAGTTCTTC. Translation: CASSPSGSYNEQFF.